This TCR beta chain came from a study of T cells after yellow fever vaccination. In the study overall: Researchers used SMART-Seq v4 Ultra Low Input to prepare fractions that had low cell numbers.

By 5'RACE template switching, TCR cDNA was produced, with a universal primer site and UMIs added in the process. TCRdb analysed the 5' RACE reads with MiXCR anew, one entry per CDR3 protein. The sample contains about 340,000 distinct CDR3 sequences, 8.7% of which appear only once. This clonotype was counted only a few times. Its antigen remains unknown. Notes on the study in general: Booster samples showed a return of most primary-vaccination clones (roughly 96% CD4, approximately 88% CD8). Weaker, the secondary response had a peak occurring faster, on day 5 versus 15.

After removal of 2 bases from V and 1 base from J, the junction contained 7 bases not matched to a gene. Germline values: CDR1 SGHKS, CDR2 YYEKEE (reference sequence). The CDR3 is 16 residues long. The sequence was collected from a man between 18 and 29 years old who received the YFV17D yellow fever vaccine. The gene calls are TRBV5-5 and TRBJ2-5, with TRBD2 matching 8 bases. Source: PBMCs, taken on the day of the first yellow fever vaccination. CDR3 in DNA: TGTGCCAGCAGCTTAGCGGGGGCCCAATCCCAAGAGACCCAGTACTTC. It codes for CASSLAGAQSQETQYF.